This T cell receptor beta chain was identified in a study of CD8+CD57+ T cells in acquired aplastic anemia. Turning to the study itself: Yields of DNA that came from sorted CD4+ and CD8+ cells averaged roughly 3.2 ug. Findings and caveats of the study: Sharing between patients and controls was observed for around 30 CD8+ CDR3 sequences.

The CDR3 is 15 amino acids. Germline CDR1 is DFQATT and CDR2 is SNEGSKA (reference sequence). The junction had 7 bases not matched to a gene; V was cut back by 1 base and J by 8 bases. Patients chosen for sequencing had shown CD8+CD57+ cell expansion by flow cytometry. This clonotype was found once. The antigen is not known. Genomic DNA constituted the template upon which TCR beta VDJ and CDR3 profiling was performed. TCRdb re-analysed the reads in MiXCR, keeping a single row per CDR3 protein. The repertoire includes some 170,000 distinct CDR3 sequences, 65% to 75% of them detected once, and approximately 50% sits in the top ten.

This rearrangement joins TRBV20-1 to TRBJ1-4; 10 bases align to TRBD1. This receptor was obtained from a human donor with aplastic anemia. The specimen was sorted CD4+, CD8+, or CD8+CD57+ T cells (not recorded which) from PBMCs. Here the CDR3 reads CSARADRGRREKLFF. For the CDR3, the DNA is TGCAGTGCTAGAGCCGACAGGGGGCGTCGCGAAAAACTGTTTTTT.